This entry lists 20 T cell receptor beta chains sequenced from one sample in a study of blood T cell repertoires in COVID-19. Sequencing was performed with immunoSEQ multiplex PCR; in TCRdb, only in-frame clones are kept and a portion is missing. The profile shows about 58,000 clones, approximately 90% of them singletons. The sequenced sample was peripheral blood. Receptors originate from a man aged 60 to 69 with acute or convalescent COVID-19.

The chain carries TRBV29-1 and TRBJ1-3, with D maybe TRBD1 (5 bases). Germline loops: CDR1 SQVTM, CDR2 ANQGSEA. CDR3 length equals 13 residues. Between the trimmed V and J ends, which lost 7 bases and 5 bases, there was a span of 15 bases. The CDR3 reads CSAHDGGRNTIYF. The DNA for the CDR3 is TGCAGCGCCCACGACGGGGGTAGAAACACCATATATTTT.

This clone qualifies as large. The chain carries TRBV4-3 and TRBJ1-3, with D tentatively TRBD1 (6 bases). This CDR3 is 17 amino acids long. Trimming left V 3 bases short and J 1 base short, with 16 bases between. Germline V gene data show CDR1 as LGHNA and CDR2 as YSLEER. The CDR3 loop reads CASSQRAGGRSGNTIYF. Written as DNA, the CDR3 is TGCGCCAGCAGCCAGAGGGCGGGGGGGCGTTCTGGAAACACCATATATTTT.

The chain recombines TRBV11-3 with TRBJ1-3; no firm D call. V dropped 4 bases and J dropped 1 base, with 11 bases sitting between them. The CDR3 spans 15 residues. The germline V gene encodes CDR1 SGHNT and CDR2 YENEEA. Here the CDR3 DNA reads TGTGCCAGCAGCTACTCTACTTATTCTGGAAACACCATATATTTT. Translating gives CASSYSTYSGNTIYF.

This clone was picked up one time. CDR3 coding DNA: TGTGCCAGCACCCCGACGGGGGGGGGAACCTACGAGCAGTACTTC. Residues: CASTPTGGGTYEQYF. The V call is TRBV9, the J call TRBJ2-7; 8 nucleotides match TRBD2. The germline V gene encodes CDR1 SGDLS and CDR2 YYNGEE. V lost 6 bases to trimming and J lost 2 bases; unmatched junction nucleotides: 10. This CDR3 is built from 15 residues.

V gene TRBV6-4 combines with J gene TRBJ1-3; weak D call: TRBD1 (6 bases). Trimming removed 6 bases at V and 3 bases at J, with 18 bases between. The V gene's germline CDR1 is MRHNA and CDR2 SNTAGT. The CDR3 extends over 16 amino acids. The CDR3 loop is CASRDTGFRLGNTIYF. In DNA, the CDR3 is TGTGCCAGCAGGGATACAGGGTTCAGGCTTGGAAACACCATATATTTT.

This clone is a singleton in its sample. DNA for the CDR3: TGTGCCAGCAGCCCGAGGGGGAGGGGCAATGAGCAGTTCTTC. Amino acid sequence: CASSPRGRGNEQFF. The rearrangement links TRBV7-3 to TRBJ2-1; weak D call: TRBD2 (7 bases). From germline, CDR1 is SGHTA and CDR2 FQGTGA. V lost 5 bases and J 6 bases, leaving 14 bases between the germline ends. The CDR3 sequence is 14 residues long.

The genes are TRBV7-2 and TRBJ2-6; D possibly corresponds to TRBD2 (5 bases). V lost 3 bases, J lost 12 bases, and 6 bases lay in between. The CDR3 extends over 11 amino acids. From germline, CDR1 is SGHTA and CDR2 FQGNSA. The CDR3 sequence is CASSFAGVLTF. The CDR3 nucleotides read TGTGCCAGCAGCTTTGCGGGCGTCCTGACTTTC.

V is TRBV27 and J is TRBJ2-1; TRBD2 is a possible D gene (6 bases). Germline V CDR1 and CDR2: MNHEY, SMNVEV (reference sequence). V lost 5 bases and J 6 bases, leaving 26 bases between the germline ends. The CDR3 runs 18 residues. The CDR3 DNA sequence: TGTGCCAGCAGTACACAACGAAGGGACTTATGGGGACGCAATGAGCAGTTCTTC. Amino acids: CASSTQRRDLWGRNEQFF.

The gene calls are TRBV6-2 or TRBV6-3 and TRBJ1-1; TRBD1 matches 10 bases. The CDR3 contains 14 residues. The V segment lost 4 bases and the J segment 4 bases; nucleotides outside the gene matches: 3. CDR1 and CDR2 (germline): MNHEY, SVGEGT. Here the CDR3 DNA reads TGTGCCAGCAGTTTCGGACAGGGGGGCACTGAAGCTTTCTTT. Translation: CASSFGQGGTEAFF.

The chain is built from TRBV5-8 and TRBJ2-1; TRBD2 aligns across 12 bases. Trimming removed 0 bases from V and 3 bases from J; junction bases left unmatched: 4. The CDR3 contains 17 residues. CDR1 and CDR2 from the germline V gene are SGHTS and YDEGEE. CDR3 protein: CASSLAATSGSYNEQFF. DNA of the CDR3: TGTGCCAGCAGCTTGGCGGCGACTAGCGGGAGCTACAATGAGCAGTTCTTC. Variable domain in full (rest from reference TRBV5-8 and TRBJ2-1): EAGVTQSPTHLIKTRGQQATLRCSPISGHTSVYWYQQALGLGLQFLLWYDEGEERNRGNFPPRFSGRQFPNYSSELNVNALELEDSALYLCASSLAATSGSYNEQFFGPGTRLTVL.

This clone has a single count. The J gene is TRBJ1-6, the V gene TRBV21-1; TRBD1 is taken as the D call from the table, unchecked against the DNA. TRBV21-1 corresponds to a pseudogene. The CDR3 covers 14 residues. The CDR3 nucleotides read TGTGCCAGCAACCCCGGGACAGAGAATTCACCCCTCCACTTT. Its protein product is CASNPGTENSPLHF.

Here the CDR3 reads CASSSAGGPTRETQYF. CDR3 in DNA: TGCGCCAGCAGTTCCGCGGGAGGGCCTACTCGTGAGACCCAGTACTTC. The chain couples TRBV5-1 to TRBJ2-5; 9 nucleotides agree with TRBD2. The CDR3 is 16 amino acids. The junction had 13 bases not matched to a gene; V was cut back by 5 bases and J by 5 bases. The germline CDR1 and CDR2 sequences are SGHRS and YFSETQ.

This clone was observed a handful of times. This chain links TRBV15 with TRBJ1-1; TRBD1 agrees at 8 bases. The CDR3 runs to 15 residues. J lost 1 base, V lost 5 bases, and 6 bases had no gene match. Germline values: CDR1 LNHNV, CDR2 YYDKDF (reference sequence). In DNA, the CDR3 is TGTGCCACCAGCCCTCAAACAGGGGGGAACACTGAAGCTTTCTTT. The encoded protein is CATSPQTGGNTEAFF.

The chain combines TRBV30 with TRBJ2-2; 7 bases fit TRBD2. This CDR3 contains 18 residues. CDR1 and CDR2 from the germline V gene are GTSNPN and SVGIG (reference sequence). Trimming took 1 base from V and 5 from J; bases not matched to a gene: 16. The CDR3 DNA reads as TGTGCCTGGAGTGCGATCATAACGGGAGGTCCTGGAACCGGGGAGCTGTTTTTT. This encodes CAWSAIITGGPGTGELFF.

V and J are TRBV6-2 or TRBV6-3 and TRBJ2-7, with TRBD1 matching 7 bases. The CDR3 loop spans 14 amino acids. Germline assignment: CDR1 MNHEY and CDR2 SVGEGT. J gave up 4 bases and V 2 bases, and 5 bases lay outside the gene matches. CDR3 sequence (DNA): TGTGCCAGCAGTTACGGGACAGCATCTTACGAGCAGTACTTC. It yields the protein CASSYGTASYEQYF.

The chain couples TRBV27 to TRBJ2-1, with a possible D match to TRBD2 (7 bases). CDR1 is MNHEY and CDR2 is SMNVEV in the germline V gene (reference sequence). V was cut by 5 bases and J by 9 bases, with 17 bases left in between. The CDR3 extends over 14 amino acids. The CDR3 reads CASSPYRGASEQFF. The CDR3 DNA reads TGTGCCAGCAGTCCGTACCGGGGGGCGAGTGAGCAGTTCTTC.

This rearrangement joins TRBV7-2 to TRBJ2-1; 15 bases map to TRBD2. J gave up 4 bases and V 6 bases, and 4 bases lay outside the gene matches. This CDR3 is built from 16 residues. Germline CDR1 SGHTA, CDR2 FQGNSA. The CDR3 DNA reads as TGTGCCAGCAGTCGGACTAGCGGGAGGGAATACAATGAGCAGTTCTTC. Its protein product is CASSRTSGREYNEQFF. The full variable domain, with the rest looked up from reference TRBV7-2 and TRBJ2-1, is GAGVSQSPSNKVTEKGKDVELRCDPISGHTALYWYRQSLGQGLEFLIYFQGNSAPDKSGLPSDRFSAERTGGSVSTLTIQRTQQEDSAVYLCASSRTSGREYNEQFFGPGTRLTVL.

The chain carries TRBV9 and TRBJ1-3; 9 bases match TRBD1. CDR3 length: 14 residues. Trimming removed 5 bases from V and 4 bases from J; junction bases left unmatched: 4. CDR1 is SGDLS and CDR2 is YYNGEE in the germline V gene. The CDR3 loop is CASSWDREGNTIYF. The CDR3 bases are TGTGCCAGCAGTTGGGACAGGGAAGGAAACACCATATATTTT.

The chain links TRBV11-2 to TRBJ1-2; TRBD1 matches 7 bases. The germline V gene has CDR1 SGHAT and CDR2 FQNNGV. Germline trimming cut 4 bases from V and 5 bases from J; bases unmatched to any gene: 10. This CDR3 comprises 15 residues. The CDR3 loop reads CASSSRRDSGYGYTF. CDR3 nucleotide sequence: TGTGCCAGCAGCTCGAGACGGGACAGTGGGTATGGCTACACCTTC.

This chain joins TRBV28 and TRBJ2-5; possible D gene TRBD1, 6 bases. The germline V and J ends were trimmed by 4 bases and 5 bases, with 11 bases remaining between them. The germline V gene has CDR1 MDHEN and CDR2 SYDVKM. The CDR3 has 13 residues. The CDR3 spells CASSSGGRETQYF. In DNA form, the CDR3 reads TGTGCCAGCAGTTCTGGGGGCCGGGAGACCCAGTACTTC. Variable domain in full (rest from reference TRBV28 and TRBJ2-5): DVKVTQSSRYLVKRTGEKVFLECVQDMDHENMFWYRQDPGLGLRLIYFSYDVKMKEKGDIPEGYSVSREKKERFSLILESASTNQTSMYLCASSSGGRETQYFGPGTRLLVL.